These 5 T cell receptor beta chains share one sample of origin, sequenced in a study of cytomegalovirus exposure and HLA in healthy donors. The primer mix had 60 Vbeta and 13 Jbeta primers. This table comes from immunoSEQ multiplex PCR, and its TCRdb copy is limited to in-frame clones, with some not included. This table holds roughly 150,000 clones, roughly 66% found once. Material for sequencing was PBMCs. These receptors all come from a woman aged 18-29 years in good health and CMV-seronegative.

CDR3 sequence reads: CASSLKGAGTGGATTEAFF. Here the CDR3 DNA reads TGTGCCAGCAGCTTAAAAGGAGCCGGGACAGGGGGCGCGACCACTGAAGCTTTCTTT. The V gene is TRBV7-3, the J gene TRBJ1-1; 12 positions match TRBD1. Germline lookup yields CDR1 SGHTA and CDR2 FQGTGA. V was clipped by 1 base and J by 4 bases; unmatched bases: 13. This CDR3 spans 19 amino acids.

This chain connects TRBV7-2 to TRBJ2-3, with a weak D call TRBD2 (6 bases). The CDR3 length is 15 residues. The germline V and J ends were trimmed by 5 bases and 0 bases, with 12 bases remaining between them. Germline V gene sequence: CDR1 SGHTA, CDR2 FQGNSA. CDR3 region: CASSRGFWSTDTQYF. The CDR3 DNA reads TGTGCCAGCAGCCGGGGGTTCTGGAGCACAGATACGCAGTATTTT.

The rearrangement links TRBV4-3 to TRBJ1-1, with D perhaps TRBD1 (5 bases). Germline CDR1 LGHNA, CDR2 YSLEER. The CDR3 covers 15 residues. V lost 3 bases and J 4 bases, leaving 15 bases between the germline ends. The CDR3 sequence: CASSQSGGRGTEAFF. CDR3 DNA: TGCGCCAGCAGCCAGTCGGGGGGGAGGGGCACTGAAGCTTTCTTT.

This clone was counted between two and nine times. V and J are TRBV28 and TRBJ2-7, with D perhaps matching TRBD1 (5 bases). The germline V and J ends were trimmed by 3 bases and 12 bases, with 18 bases remaining between them. Germline assignment: CDR1 MDHEN and CDR2 SYDVKM. This CDR3 is 13 amino acids long. Written as DNA, the CDR3 is TGTGCCAGCAGTTTTTTTATTCCCGACAGTTTGTACTTC. Its translation: CASSFFIPDSLYF.

This chain joins TRBV2 and TRBJ2-1; 12 nucleotides line up with TRBD2. The CDR3 runs 15 residues. Germline V gene lookup returns CDR1 SNHLY and CDR2 FYNNEI. V lost 0 bases to trimming and J lost 9 bases; unmatched junction nucleotides: 3. The CDR3 is CASSEAGLAGIEQFF. The CDR3 DNA is TGTGCCAGCAGTGAAGCGGGACTAGCGGGTATTGAGCAGTTCTTC. Looking up the rest from reference TRBV2 and TRBJ2-1 gives the full variable domain: EPEVTQTPSHQVTQMGQEVILRCVPISNHLYFYWYRQILGQKVEFLVSFYNNEISEKSEIFDDQFSVERPDGSNFTLKIRSTKLEDSAMYFCASSEAGLAGIEQFFGPGTRLTVL.